The present T cell receptor (beta chain) was sequenced within a study of T-cell memory formation after mild COVID-19 (dated by TCRdb to the early 2020s). Regarding the complete study: TCR sequence clusters from the two donors were largely donor specific. In a couple of donors, T-cell clones that expanded and contracted after mild COVID-19 were followed by sequencing TCRalpha and TCRbeta repertoires longitudinally. Two young, previously healthy adult volunteers made up the cohort, one male and one female.

This clonotype showed up many times. Its antigen specificity is not known. No base quality information exists; no much larger clone differs at one position. Ficoll-Paque density gradient centrifugation was used to isolate PBMCs. Sequencing relied on an Illumina NovaSeq 6000. cDNA libraries for TCRalpha and TCRbeta were prepared by 5'RACE using constant-segment primers, with sample barcodes and unique molecular identifiers added. Trizol reagent was used to extract RNA from every sample. The libraries were amplified in two PCR steps, and the second step added a second sample barcode and Illumina TruSeq adapters. Sequencing of the libraries was done on an Illumina NovaSeq, producing 2 x 150 bp paired-end reads. In the original analysis: With migec v1.2.7, reads were demultiplexed and then collapsed into UMI-guided consensus sequences. Using mixcr v2.1.11, UMI consensuses were aligned to TRA and TRB V and J templates and then assembled into clonotypes. Clonotypes were classified as expanded or contracted when called significant by both edgeR and NoisET, with noise models trained on biological replicates. For edgeR calls, the cutoffs were a false discovery rate-adjusted p below 0.01 and a log2 fold-change threshold of 1. As an exploratory analysis of dynamics, max-normalized trajectories of the 1000 most abundant clonotypes were examined by PCA with hierarchical clustering. Each responding clone was given a CD4 or CD8 phenotype based on the CD4+ and CD8+ repertoires, which had been sequenced separately. TCRdb ran its own pipeline on the public reads, namely fastp trimming at Q25 and MiXCR clone calling, and kept in-frame beta chains. Rows are unified per CDR3 protein, each entry keeping the most common DNA and genes. TCRdb, rather than the study authors, made the V and J calls. The sample yields tens of thousands of distinct CDR3 sequences; roughly 17% were counted once. About 33% of the sample is taken by the ten largest.

General findings and caveats noted by the study authors: Some responding clones were detected in pre-infection memory, suggesting pre-existing cross-reactive memory T cells joined the SARS-CoV-2 response. SARS-CoV-2 specificity was not confirmed for the second-wave clones peaking on day 37. Contracting CD4+ clones turned up mainly in the CM and EM memory subsets, whereas EMRA was where CD8+ clones were enriched. Clones that contracted from day 15 to 85 showed balanced CD4/CD8 phenotypes, whereas a second wave of clones that expanded from day 15 to 37 leaned towards CD4+. Only a couple of mild cases were covered by the study, and larger cohorts that include severe cases with pre-infection samples were considered necessary.

The CDR3 has 16 amino acids, counting the end cysteine and phenylalanine. CDR3 DNA only is kept here, 48 bases in frame from base 1. The germline V gene yields MNHEY for CDR1 and SVGAGI for CDR2. V trim: 1 base; J trim: 6 bases; unmatched bases: 7. The chain couples TRBV6-5 to TRBJ2-4, with TRBD2 matching 9 junction bases. The receptor comes from an adult woman who had mild COVID-19 (a few samples of this study predate the infection). The sample titles of this study are shuffled in the database, so cell type and time point are left out; the donor was told from shared clones. Input material: PBMCs or a T cell subset sorted from them (not recorded which). The CDR3 reads CASSYLAAGGPNIQYF. In nucleotide form, the sequence is TGTGCCAGCAGTTACTTGGCGGCGGGGGGGCCAAACATTCAGTACTTC.